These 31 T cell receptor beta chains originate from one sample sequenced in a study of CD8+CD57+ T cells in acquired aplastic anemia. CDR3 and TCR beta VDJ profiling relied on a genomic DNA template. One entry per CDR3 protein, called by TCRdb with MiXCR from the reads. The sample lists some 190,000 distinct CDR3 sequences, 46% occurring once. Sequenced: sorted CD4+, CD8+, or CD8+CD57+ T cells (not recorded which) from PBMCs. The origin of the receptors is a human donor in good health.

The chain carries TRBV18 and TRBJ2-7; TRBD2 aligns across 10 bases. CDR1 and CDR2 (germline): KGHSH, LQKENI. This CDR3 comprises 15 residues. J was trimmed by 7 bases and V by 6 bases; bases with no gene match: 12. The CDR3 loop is CASSDIAGGLQEQYF. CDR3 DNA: TGTGCCAGCTCGGATATAGCGGGAGGCCTTCAGGAGCAGTACTTC.

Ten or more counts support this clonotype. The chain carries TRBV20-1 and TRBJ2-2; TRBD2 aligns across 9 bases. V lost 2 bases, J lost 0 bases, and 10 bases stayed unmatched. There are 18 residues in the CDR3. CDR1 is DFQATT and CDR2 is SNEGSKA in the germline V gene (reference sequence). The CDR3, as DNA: TGCAGTGCTAGACCTCTACCAACTAGCGGGCCGAACACCGGGGAGCTGTTTTTT. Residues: CSARPLPTSGPNTGELFF.

The CDR3 spells CAISWTDLYQETQYF. The CDR3 nucleotides are TGTGCCATCAGCTGGACAGATCTGTACCAAGAGACCCAGTACTTC. The chain links TRBV10-3 to TRBJ2-5; TRBD1 might be the D (6 bases). V shed 6 bases and J shed 0 bases, with 14 bases lying between them. Germline-derived CDR1 and CDR2 are ENHRY and SYGVKD. The CDR3 loop spans 15 amino acids.

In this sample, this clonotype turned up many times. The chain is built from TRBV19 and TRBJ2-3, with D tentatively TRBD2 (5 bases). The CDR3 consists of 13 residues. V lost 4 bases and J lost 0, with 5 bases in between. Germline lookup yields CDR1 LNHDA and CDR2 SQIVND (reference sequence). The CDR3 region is CASSSGSTDTQYF. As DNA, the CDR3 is TGTGCCAGTAGTAGCGGGAGCACAGATACGCAGTATTTT. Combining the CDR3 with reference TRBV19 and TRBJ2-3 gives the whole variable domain DGGITQSPKYLFRKEGQNVTLSCEQNLNHDAMYWYRQDPGQGLRLIYYSQIVNDFQKGDIAEGYSVSREKKESFPLTVTSAQKNPTAFYLCASSSGSTDTQYFGPGTRLTVL.

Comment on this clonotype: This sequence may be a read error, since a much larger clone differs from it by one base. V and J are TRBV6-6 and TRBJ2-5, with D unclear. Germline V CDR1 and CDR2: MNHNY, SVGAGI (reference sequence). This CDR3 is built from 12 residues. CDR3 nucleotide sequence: TGTGCCGGCAGTTACTCTTACGAGACCCAGTACTTC. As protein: CAGSYSYETQYF.

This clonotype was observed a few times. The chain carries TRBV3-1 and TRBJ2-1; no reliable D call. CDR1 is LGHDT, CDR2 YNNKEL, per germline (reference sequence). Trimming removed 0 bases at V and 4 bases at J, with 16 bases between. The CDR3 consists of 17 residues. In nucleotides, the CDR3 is TGTGCCAGCAGCCAAGAAACCTTCACAAGAACTTACAATGAGCAGTTCTTC. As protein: CASSQETFTRTYNEQFF.

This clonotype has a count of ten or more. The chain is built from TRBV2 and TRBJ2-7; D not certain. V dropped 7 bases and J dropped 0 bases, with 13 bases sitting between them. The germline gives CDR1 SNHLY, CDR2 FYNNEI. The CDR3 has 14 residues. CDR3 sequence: CASNPKPTSYEQYF. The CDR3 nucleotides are TGTGCCAGCAACCCGAAGCCGACCTCCTACGAGCAGTACTTC.

CDR3: CASSQEWGALEAFF. The CDR3 DNA reads as TGTGCCAGCTCACAAGAGTGGGGCGCTCTCGAAGCTTTCTTT. The gene calls are TRBV18 and TRBJ1-1; D might be TRBD1 (5 bases). CDR3 length: 14 amino acids. V lost 4 bases to trimming and J lost 8 bases, with 17 bases between them. Germline CDR1 KGHSH, CDR2 LQKENI.

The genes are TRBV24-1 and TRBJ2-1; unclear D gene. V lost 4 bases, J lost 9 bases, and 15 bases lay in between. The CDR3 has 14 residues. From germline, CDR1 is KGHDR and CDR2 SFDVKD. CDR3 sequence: CATSDSYGTSEQFF. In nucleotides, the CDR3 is TGTGCCACCAGTGACTCCTACGGAACCAGTGAGCAGTTCTTC.

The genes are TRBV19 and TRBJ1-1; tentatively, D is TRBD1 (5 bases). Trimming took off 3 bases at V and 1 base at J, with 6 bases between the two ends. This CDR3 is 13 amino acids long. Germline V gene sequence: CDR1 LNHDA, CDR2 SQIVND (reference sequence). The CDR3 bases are TGTGCCAGTAGTATCGACAGGAACACTGAAGCTTTCTTT. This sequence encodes CASSIDRNTEAFF.

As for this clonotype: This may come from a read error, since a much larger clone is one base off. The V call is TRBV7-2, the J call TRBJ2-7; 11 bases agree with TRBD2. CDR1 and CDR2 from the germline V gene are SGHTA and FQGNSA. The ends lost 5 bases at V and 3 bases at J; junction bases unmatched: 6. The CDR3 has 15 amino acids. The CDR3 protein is CTSSDQLAGVYEQYF. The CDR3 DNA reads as TGTACCAGCAGCGACCAACTAGCGGGAGTCTACGAGCAGTACTTC. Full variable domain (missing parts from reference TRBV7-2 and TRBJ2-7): GAGVSQSPSNKVTEKGKDVELRCDPISGHTALYWYRQSLGQGLEFLIYFQGNSAPDKSGLPSDRFSAERTGGSVSTLTIQRTQQEDSAVYLCTSSDQLAGVYEQYFGPGTRLTVT.

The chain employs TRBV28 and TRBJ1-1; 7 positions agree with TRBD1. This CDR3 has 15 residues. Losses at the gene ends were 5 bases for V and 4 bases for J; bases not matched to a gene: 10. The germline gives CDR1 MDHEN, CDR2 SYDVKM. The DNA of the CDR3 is TGTGCCAGCAGTCCTCCGAGGGGGCTTGGCACTGAAGCTTTCTTT. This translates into CASSPPRGLGTEAFF.

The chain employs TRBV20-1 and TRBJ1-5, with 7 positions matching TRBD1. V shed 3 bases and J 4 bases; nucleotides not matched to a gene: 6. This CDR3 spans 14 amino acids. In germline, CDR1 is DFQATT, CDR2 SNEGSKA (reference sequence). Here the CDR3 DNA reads TGCAGTGCTAGGGAGGGCAGGGGGAATCAGCCCCAGCATTTT. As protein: CSAREGRGNQPQHF.

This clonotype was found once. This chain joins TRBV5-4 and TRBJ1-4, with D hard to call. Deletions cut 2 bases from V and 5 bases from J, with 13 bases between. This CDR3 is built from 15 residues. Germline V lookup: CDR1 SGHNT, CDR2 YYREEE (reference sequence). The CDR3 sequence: CASSLEQNRNEKLFF. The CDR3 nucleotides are TGTGCCAGCAGCTTAGAGCAGAACCGAAATGAAAAACTGTTTTTT.

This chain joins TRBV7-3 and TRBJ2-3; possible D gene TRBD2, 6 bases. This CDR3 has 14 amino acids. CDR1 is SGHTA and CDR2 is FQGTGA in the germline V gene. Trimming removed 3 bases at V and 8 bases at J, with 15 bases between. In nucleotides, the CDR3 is TGTGCCAGCAGCTTCGCCAGGGAGGTCGGTACGCAGTATTTT. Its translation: CASSFAREVGTQYF.

The CDR3 loop is CAISDRAHEQYF. CDR3 DNA: TGTGCCATCAGTGACAGGGCCCACGAGCAGTACTTC. The chain has TRBV10-3 and TRBJ2-7, with TRBD1 as a possible D gene (5 bases). This CDR3 is built from 12 residues. The V end was cut by 3 bases, the J end by 5 bases, with 8 bases between. Looked up from germline, CDR1 is ENHRY and CDR2 is SYGVKD.

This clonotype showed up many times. Here the CDR3 DNA reads TGTGCCAGCAGCCGCTTCTGGGGCGGGAGTAAAGAAAACATTCAGTACTTC. It specifies CASSRFWGGSKENIQYF. The V gene is TRBV11-2, the J gene TRBJ2-4, with 7 bases identical to TRBD2. The trim removed 5 bases at V and 5 bases at J, leaving 15 bases unmatched. Per the germline V gene, CDR1 is SGHAT and CDR2 is FQNNGV. The CDR3 length is 17 residues. Supplemented by reference TRBV11-2 and TRBJ2-4, the full variable domain reads EAGVAQSPRYKIIEKRQSVAFWCNPISGHATLYWYQQILGQGPKLLIQFQNNGVVDDSQLPKDRFSAERLKGVDSTLKIQPAKLEDSAVYLCASSRFWGGSKENIQYFGAGTRLSVL.

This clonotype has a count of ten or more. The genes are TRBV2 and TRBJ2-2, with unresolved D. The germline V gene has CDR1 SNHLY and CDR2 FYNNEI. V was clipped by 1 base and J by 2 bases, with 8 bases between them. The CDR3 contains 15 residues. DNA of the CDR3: TGTGCCAGCAGTGAAGTGCGGACCAACACCGGGGAGCTGTTTTTT. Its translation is CASSEVRTNTGELFF. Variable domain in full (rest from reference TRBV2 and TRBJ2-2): EPEVTQTPSHQVTQMGQEVILRCVPISNHLYFYWYRQILGQKVEFLVSFYNNEISEKSEIFDDQFSVERPDGSNFTLKIRSTKLEDSAMYFCASSEVRTNTGELFFGEGSRLTVL.

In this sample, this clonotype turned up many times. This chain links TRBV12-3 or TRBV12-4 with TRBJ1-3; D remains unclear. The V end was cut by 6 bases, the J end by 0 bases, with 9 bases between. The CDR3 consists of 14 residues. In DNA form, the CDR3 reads TGTGCCAGCAGGAGCAGGAGCTCTGGAAACACCATATATTTT. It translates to CASRSRSSGNTIYF.

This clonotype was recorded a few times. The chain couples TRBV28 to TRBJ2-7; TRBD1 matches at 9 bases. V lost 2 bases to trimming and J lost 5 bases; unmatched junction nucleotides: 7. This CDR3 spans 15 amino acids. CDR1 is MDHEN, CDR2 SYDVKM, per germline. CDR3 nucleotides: TGTGCCAGCAGTTTACCGGGGACAGGGAACCACGAGCAGTACTTC. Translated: CASSLPGTGNHEQYF.

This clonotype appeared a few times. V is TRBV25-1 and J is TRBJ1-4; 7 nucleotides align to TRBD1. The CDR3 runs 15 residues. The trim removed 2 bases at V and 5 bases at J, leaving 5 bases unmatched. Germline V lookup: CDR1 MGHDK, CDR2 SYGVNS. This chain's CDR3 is CASSELTGANEKLFF. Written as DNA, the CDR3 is TGTGCCAGCAGTGAACTCACAGGGGCGAATGAAAAACTGTTTTTT.

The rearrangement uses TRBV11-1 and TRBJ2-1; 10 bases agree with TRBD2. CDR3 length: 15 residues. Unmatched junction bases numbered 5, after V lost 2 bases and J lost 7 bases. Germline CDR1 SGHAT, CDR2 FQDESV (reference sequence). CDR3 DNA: TGTGCCAGCAGCTTAATTACTAGCGGGGAGAATGAGCAGTTCTTC. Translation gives CASSLITSGENEQFF.

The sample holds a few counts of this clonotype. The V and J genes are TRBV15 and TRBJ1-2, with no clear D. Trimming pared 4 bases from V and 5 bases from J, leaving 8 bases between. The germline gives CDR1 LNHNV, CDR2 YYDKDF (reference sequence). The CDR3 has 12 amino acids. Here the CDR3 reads CATSTERYGYTF. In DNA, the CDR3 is TGTGCCACCAGCACAGAAAGATATGGCTACACCTTC.

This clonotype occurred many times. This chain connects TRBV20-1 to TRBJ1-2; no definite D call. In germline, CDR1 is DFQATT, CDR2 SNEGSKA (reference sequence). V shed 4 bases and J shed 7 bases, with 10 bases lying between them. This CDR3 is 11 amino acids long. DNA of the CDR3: TGCAGTGCTACTGTCCTCGTTGGCTACACCTTC. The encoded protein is CSATVLVGYTF.

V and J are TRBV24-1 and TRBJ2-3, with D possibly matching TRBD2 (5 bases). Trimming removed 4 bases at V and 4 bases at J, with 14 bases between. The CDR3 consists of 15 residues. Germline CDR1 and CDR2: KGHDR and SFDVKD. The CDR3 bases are TGTGCCACCAGTGACACCGGACTTAACCCAGATACGCAGTATTTT. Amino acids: CATSDTGLNPDTQYF.

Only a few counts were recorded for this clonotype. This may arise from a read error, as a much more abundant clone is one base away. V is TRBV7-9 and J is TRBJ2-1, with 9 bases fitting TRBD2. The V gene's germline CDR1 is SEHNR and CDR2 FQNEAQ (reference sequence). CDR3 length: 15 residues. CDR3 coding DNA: TGTGCCAGCAGCGCCCCGGGACTAGCCTACAATGAGCCGTTCTTC. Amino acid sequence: CASSAPGLAYNEPFF.

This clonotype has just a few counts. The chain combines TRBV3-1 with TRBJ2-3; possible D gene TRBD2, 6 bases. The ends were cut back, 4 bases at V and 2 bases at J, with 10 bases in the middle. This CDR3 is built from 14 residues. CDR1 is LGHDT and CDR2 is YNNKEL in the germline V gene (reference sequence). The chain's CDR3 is CASSLGLNTDTQYF. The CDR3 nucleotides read TGTGCCAGCAGCCTAGGACTAAACACAGATACGCAGTATTTT.

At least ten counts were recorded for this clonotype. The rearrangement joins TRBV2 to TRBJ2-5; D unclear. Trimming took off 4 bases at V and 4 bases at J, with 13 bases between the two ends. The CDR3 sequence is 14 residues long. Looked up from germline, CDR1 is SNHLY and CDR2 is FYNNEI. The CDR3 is CASSVGTSPETQYF. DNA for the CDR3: TGTGCCAGCAGTGTTGGCACCTCCCCAGAGACCCAGTACTTC.

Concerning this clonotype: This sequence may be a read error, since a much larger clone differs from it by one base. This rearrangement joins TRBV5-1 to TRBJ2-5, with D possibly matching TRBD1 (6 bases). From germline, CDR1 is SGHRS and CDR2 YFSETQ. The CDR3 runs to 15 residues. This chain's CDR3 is CVSSLQGLYQETQYF. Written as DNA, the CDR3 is TGCGTCAGCAGCTTACAGGGATTATACCAAGAGACCCAGTACTTC.

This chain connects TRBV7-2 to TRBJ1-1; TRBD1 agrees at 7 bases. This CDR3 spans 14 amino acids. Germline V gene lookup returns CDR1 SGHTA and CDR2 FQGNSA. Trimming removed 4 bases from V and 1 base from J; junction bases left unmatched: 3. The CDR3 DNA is TGTGCCAGCAGCTGGGGACAGTCGAACACTGAAGCTTTCTTT. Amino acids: CASSWGQSNTEAFF.

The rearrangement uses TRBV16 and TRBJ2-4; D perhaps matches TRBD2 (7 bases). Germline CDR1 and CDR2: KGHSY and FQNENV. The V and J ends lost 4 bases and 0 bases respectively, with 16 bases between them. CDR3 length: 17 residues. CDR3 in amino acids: CASSPLQGLLAKNIQYF. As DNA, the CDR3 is TGTGCCAGCAGCCCGCTACAGGGACTACTAGCCAAAAACATTCAGTACTTC.